The 10 T cell receptor beta chains reported below all come from one sample, sequenced in a study of blood T cell repertoires in COVID-19. Here immunoSEQ multiplex PCR was the method, and the copy in TCRdb shows in-frame clones only, minus some. The sample lists 65,000 to 85,000 clones, roughly nine tenths seen once, with around 8.7% in the top ten. The material sequenced was peripheral blood. The receptor set was obtained from a man aged 45-65 years with active COVID-19.

The J gene is TRBJ1-2, the V gene TRBV30; no firm D call. This CDR3 contains 10 residues. Germline V gene data show CDR1 as GTSNPN and CDR2 as SVGIG (reference sequence). V lost 2 bases to trimming and J lost 10 bases, with 8 bases between them. The CDR3 region is CAWSQEVYTF. In nucleotides, the CDR3 is TGTGCCTGGAGTCAGGAGGTCTACACCTTC.

J is TRBJ1-4 and V is TRBV5-4, with D uncertain. V lost 2 bases, J lost 6 bases, and 8 bases lay in between. CDR3 size: 13 residues. CDR1 is SGHNT and CDR2 is YYREEE in the germline V gene (reference sequence). The CDR3, as DNA: TGTGCCAGCAGCTTAAACATCGATGAAAAACTGTTTTTT. This sequence encodes CASSLNIDEKLFF. The full variable domain, with the rest looked up from reference TRBV5-4 and TRBJ1-4, is ETGVTQSPTHLIKTRGQQVTLRCSSQSGHNTVSWYQQALGQGPQFIFQYYREEENGRGNFPPRFSGLQFPNYSSELNVNALELDDSALYLCASSLNIDEKLFFGSGTQLSVL.

This chain links TRBV6-5 with TRBJ2-1, with TRBD1 matching 8 bases. V was clipped by 5 bases and J by 7 bases; unmatched bases: 4. Germline-derived CDR1 and CDR2 are MNHEY and SVGAGI. This CDR3 is built from 13 residues. The CDR3 DNA reads TGTGCCAGCAGTAGACAGGGGAGGAATGAGCAGTTCTTC. It encodes CASSRQGRNEQFF.

The V call is TRBV7-9, the J call TRBJ2-7, with 7 bases matching TRBD1. The CDR3 runs to 15 residues. Germline CDR1 SEHNR, CDR2 FQNEAQ (reference sequence). Germline trimming cut 5 bases from V and 3 bases from J; bases unmatched to any gene: 10. The CDR3 is CASSNRQGGVYEQYF. The CDR3 DNA follows: TGTGCCAGCAGCAACCGACAGGGTGGGGTCTACGAGCAGTACTTC.

The chain recombines TRBV6-2 or TRBV6-3 with TRBJ2-3; 11 bases map to TRBD2. This CDR3 region has 14 residues. Germline CDR1 MNHEY, CDR2 SVGEGT. The V segment lost 5 bases and the J segment 6 bases; nucleotides outside the gene matches: 4. The CDR3 DNA reads TGTGCCAGCAGTCTAGCGGGGGGCCTGGATACGCAGTATTTT. Encoded protein: CASSLAGGLDTQYF.

This clone was observed a handful of times. CDR3 in DNA: TGCGCCAGCAGCTCCCGAACGGGACAGGGATCTGGCTACACCTTC. Translated, it gives CASSSRTGQGSGYTF. This chain uses TRBV4-3 with TRBJ1-2; 9 bases are a match to TRBD1. Germline CDR1 LGHNA, CDR2 YSLEER. Unmatched junction bases numbered 11, after V lost 5 bases and J lost 7 bases. This CDR3 region has 15 residues.

This chain links TRBV9 with TRBJ2-3; 7 bases agree with TRBD1. Germline CDR1 SGDLS, CDR2 YYNGEE. The CDR3 contains 15 residues. The J segment lost 6 bases and the V segment lost 0 bases, leaving 7 bases of the junction unmatched. CDR3 region: CASSVVGQAADTQYF. CDR3 sequence (DNA): TGTGCCAGCAGCGTAGTAGGACAGGCGGCGGATACGCAGTATTTT.

This chain links TRBV27 with TRBJ1-6; maybe TRBD1 (6 bases). Trimming left V 8 bases short and J 8 bases short, with 16 bases between. Per germline, CDR1 MNHEY and CDR2 SMNVEV (reference sequence). The CDR3 is 14 amino acids. CDR3 bases: TGTGCCAGCGCTCCTCAGGGGAACGATTCACCCCTCCACTTT. Its protein is CASAPQGNDSPLHF.

The chain employs TRBV25-1 and TRBJ1-4; maybe TRBD1 (6 bases). Per germline, CDR1 MGHDK and CDR2 SYGVNS. The CDR3 sequence is 15 residues long. V lost 2 bases and J lost 7, with 14 bases in between. The CDR3 DNA reads TGTGCCAGCAGTGAACCGAGGGGGAAGGGTGAAAAACTGTTTTTT. It is translated as CASSEPRGKGEKLFF.

The chain is built from TRBV19 and TRBJ1-6; D possibly corresponds to TRBD1 (6 bases). The V end lost 2 bases, the J end lost 7 bases, and 6 bases lay between the germline ends. Germline V CDR1 and CDR2: LNHDA, SQIVND (reference sequence). This CDR3 contains 13 residues. CDR3 nucleotides: TGTGCCAGTAGTATACAGGGGAATTCACCCCTCCACTTT. Protein: CASSIQGNSPLHF.